The following is a TCR beta chain sequence with its context. Its antigen remains unknown. One end of the junction is discordant with germline, which a read error may explain. Within the sample, other DNA sequences also encode this same CDR3. These data belong to a study of PD-1 blockade in classical Hodgkin lymphoma. Study results and limitations: What drove the repertoire differences, possibly disease activity or prior therapy, has not been defined. Compared with healthy donors, newly diagnosed patients reportedly showed lower baseline TCR diversity.

The time point is: newly diagnosed, previously untreated cHL patient sample. PBMCs from patients with newly diagnosed, untreated classical Hodgkin lymphoma served as a comparison group for the relapsed/refractory trial patients. The CDR3 is 14 residues long. Per the germline V gene, CDR1 is LNHDA and CDR2 is SQIVND (reference sequence). The data were produced by immunoSEQ multiplex PCR, yet TCRdb's version contains in-frame clones alone and is incomplete. Of 20,000 to 25,000 clones listed, about 94% are singletons. What was sequenced was peripheral blood mononuclear cells (PBMCs). The chain joins TRBV19 to TRBJ1-3, with D unclear. The receptor comes from a human donor with classical Hodgkin lymphoma. The CDR3 DNA reads TGCGCCAGTAGAAGGGTACCCTCTGGAAACACCATATATTTT. It is translated as CASRRVPSGNTIYF.